The 5 T cell receptor beta chains reported below all come from one sample, sequenced in a study of blood T cell repertoires in COVID-19. Profiling relied on immunoSEQ multiplex PCR, and the TCRdb table lists in-frame clones only, not all of them. The data contain some 140,000 clones, more than 75% of them seen just once; the ten biggest clones take up around 5%. Source material: peripheral blood. The receptors come from a woman between 70 and 85 years old with COVID-19, enrolled during active disease.

This clone was seen only a few times. The chain carries TRBV18 and TRBJ1-5; 8 positions agree with TRBD1. Germline V lookup: CDR1 KGHSH, CDR2 LQKENI. After removal of 5 bases from V and 7 bases from J, the junction contained 7 bases not matched to a gene. The CDR3 runs to 14 residues. CDR3 sequence reads: CASSMTGVNQPQHF. DNA of the CDR3: TGTGCCAGCTCAATGACAGGGGTGAACCAGCCCCAGCATTTT. Full variable domain (outside the CDR3, taken from reference TRBV18 and TRBJ1-5): NAGVMQNPRHLVRRRGQEARLRCSPMKGHSHVYWYRQLPEEGLKFMVYLQKENIIDESGMPKERFSAEFPKEGPSILRIQQVVRGDSAAYFCASSMTGVNQPQHFGDGTRLSIL.

This clone has a handful of counts. The chain links TRBV30 to TRBJ1-5; D not resolved. CDR3 length: 13 residues. CDR1 is GTSNPN and CDR2 is SVGIG in the germline V gene (reference sequence). V dropped 2 bases and J dropped 3 bases, with 8 bases sitting between them. The CDR3 DNA is TGTGCCTGGAGTCCGGAGCCCAATCAGCCCCAGCATTTT. This translates into CAWSPEPNQPQHF. Looking up the rest from reference TRBV30 and TRBJ1-5 gives the full variable domain: SQTIHQWPATLVQPVGSPLSLECTVEGTSNPNLYWYRQAAGRGLQLLFYSVGIGQISSEVPQNLSASRPQDRQFILSSKKLLLSDSGFYLCAWSPEPNQPQHFGDGTRLSIL.

In its sample, this clone was seen once. The rearrangement links TRBV24-1 to TRBJ1-5; no reliable D call. V was cut by 2 bases and J by 3 bases, with 7 bases left in between. Germline V gene lookup returns CDR1 KGHDR and CDR2 SFDVKD. The CDR3 is 14 amino acids. For the CDR3, the DNA is TGTGCCACCAGTGATTCCGGGATCAATCAGCCCCAGCATTTT. This codes for CATSDSGINQPQHF.

The chain recombines TRBV9 with TRBJ2-3; a possible D gene is TRBD2 (5 bases). Germline CDR1 reads SGDLS; CDR2 reads YYNGEE. Deletions cut 0 bases from V and 0 bases from J, with 5 bases between. This CDR3 has 14 residues. CDR3 region: CASSVVASTDTQYF. Here the CDR3 DNA reads TGTGCCAGCAGCGTAGTAGCGAGCACAGATACGCAGTATTTT.

The gene calls are TRBV19 and TRBJ1-2, with TRBD1 matching over 8 bases. This CDR3 spans 15 amino acids. Losses at the gene ends were 3 bases for V and 4 bases for J; bases not matched to a gene: 7. CDR1 LNHDA and CDR2 SQIVND come from the germline V gene (reference sequence). This chain's CDR3 is CASSIPGQVIYGYTF. The CDR3 DNA reads as TGTGCCAGTAGTATCCCGGGACAGGTGATCTATGGCTACACCTTC.